The 27 T cell receptor beta chains below were found in one sample sequenced in a study of blood T cell repertoires in COVID-19. The protocol was immunoSEQ multiplex PCR, while the TCRdb copy is restricted to in-frame clones and leaves out a portion. The data contain about 170,000 clones, about 85% of them seen just once; the ten biggest clones take up 1.2%. Sequencing was done on a sample of peripheral blood. These receptors originate from a man in his fifties or sixties who had recovered from COVID-19.

This chain connects TRBV7-8 to TRBJ1-6; D perhaps matches TRBD1 (6 bases). The germline CDR1 and CDR2 sequences are SGHVS and FQNEAQ. This CDR3 region has 17 residues. Trimming pared 5 bases from V and 3 bases from J, leaving 17 bases between. CDR3 bases: TGTGCCAGCAGCGTATCCACCAGGGGCTTCTATAATTCACCCCTCCACTTT. It specifies CASSVSTRGFYNSPLHF. Together with reference TRBV7-8 and TRBJ1-6, the CDR3 gives the full variable domain: GAGVSQSPRYKVAKRGQDVALRCDPISGHVSLFWYQQALGQGPEFLTYFQNEAQLDKSGLPSDRFFAERPEGSVSTLKIQRTQQEDSAVYLCASSVSTRGFYNSPLHFGNGTRLTVT.

The chain joins TRBV19 to TRBJ1-6; 9 bases are a match to TRBD1. J lost 3 bases, V lost 5 bases, and 5 bases had no gene match. Germline V gives CDR1 LNHDA, CDR2 SQIVND (reference sequence). CDR3 size: 16 residues. CDR3 DNA sequence: TGTGCCAGTAGTCTACAGGGGGCCCACTATAATTCACCCCTCCACTTT. It encodes CASSLQGAHYNSPLHF.

The V and J genes are TRBV6-5 and TRBJ2-5, with D perhaps TRBD1 (7 bases). Trimming shortened V by 5 bases and J by 2 bases, and 15 bases separated the two germline ends. CDR1 and CDR2 from the germline V gene are MNHEY and SVGAGI. The CDR3 sequence is 15 residues long. The CDR3 protein is CASSRTGEVQETQYF. The DNA for the CDR3 is TGTGCCAGCAGTCGTACAGGGGAGGTGCAAGAGACCCAGTACTTC.

This sequence joins TRBV11-2 and TRBJ1-2; TRBD1 aligns across 7 bases. Germline values: CDR1 SGHAT, CDR2 FQNNGV. V trimming: 2 bases; J trimming: 5 bases; junction bases outside the gene matches: 8. The CDR3 is 15 residues long. CDR3 sequence (DNA): TGTGCCAGCAGCTTAACGGAAACAGGGGAATATGGCTACACCTTC. Its protein is CASSLTETGEYGYTF.

The V gene is TRBV29-1, the J gene TRBJ2-5, with 8 bases fitting TRBD1. Looked up from germline, CDR1 is SQVTM and CDR2 is ANQGSEA. The CDR3 has 15 amino acids. V shed 1 base and J 4 bases; nucleotides not matched to a gene: 8. Written as DNA, the CDR3 is TGCAGCGTTGAAGCGGGACAGGCTGGGGGAGAGACCCAGTACTTC. Amino acid sequence: CSVEAGQAGGETQYF.

The CDR3 loop reads CASSYPTGTTDTQYF. DNA for the CDR3: TGCGCCAGCAGCTATCCGACAGGGACCACAGATACGCAGTATTTT. The chain combines TRBV5-1 with TRBJ2-3; the match to TRBD1 covers 7 bases. The CDR3 covers 15 residues. Germline V gene data show CDR1 as SGHRS and CDR2 as YFSETQ. V gave up 3 bases and J gave up 2 bases; unmatched junction bases: 6.

The CDR3 spells CASSLLGAQNEQYF. The CDR3 coding sequence is TGCGCCAGCAGCTTGCTGGGGGCGCAAAACGAGCAGTACTTC. The chain recombines TRBV5-1 with TRBJ2-7; possible D gene TRBD1, 6 bases. The CDR3 extends over 14 amino acids. V gave up 1 base and J gave up 5 bases, with 13 bases separating them. Germline V gene data show CDR1 as SGHRS and CDR2 as YFSETQ.

The chain combines TRBV27 with TRBJ1-2, with 7 bases that match TRBD1. This CDR3 has 15 amino acids. Germline CDR1 reads MNHEY; CDR2 reads SMNVEV (reference sequence). V lost 3 bases, J lost 0 bases, and 4 bases stayed unmatched. CDR3 DNA: TGTGCCAGCAGTTTCATCCAGGGGGCTAACTATGGCTACACCTTC. Translation gives CASSFIQGANYGYTF.

V and J are TRBV18 and TRBJ2-2; 8 bases match TRBD1. V shed 5 bases, J shed 1 base, and the junction held 9 bases outside the gene matches. Germline CDR1 KGHSH, CDR2 LQKENI. The CDR3 is 17 amino acids. The CDR3 coding sequence is TGTGCCAGCTCAAGATCAGGGGACAGGAGGAACACCGGGGAGCTGTTTTTT. Translated, it gives CASSRSGDRRNTGELFF.

The rearrangement joins TRBV7-2 to TRBJ1-2; D perhaps matches TRBD1 (5 bases). Trimming removed 0 bases at V and 6 bases at J, with 14 bases between. Germline V gene lookup returns CDR1 SGHTA and CDR2 FQGNSA. This CDR3 is built from 15 residues. The CDR3 loop reads CASSLAGGYVNGYTF. The CDR3 DNA reads TGTGCCAGCAGCTTAGCGGGGGGATATGTGAATGGCTACACCTTC.

This sequence joins TRBV6-2 or TRBV6-3 and TRBJ2-5, with TRBD2 matching over 8 bases. This CDR3 comprises 16 residues. Trimming took 2 bases from V and 1 from J; bases not matched to a gene: 6. The germline CDR1 and CDR2 sequences are MNHEY and SVGEGT. CDR3 bases: TGTGCCAGCAGTTACCAGTGGGCGGGGGGCCAAGAGACCCAGTACTTC. Encoded protein: CASSYQWAGGQETQYF.

The chain recombines TRBV25-1 with TRBJ2-3; 9 bases match TRBD2. The CDR3 is 18 residues long. After removal of 0 bases from V and 6 bases from J, the junction contained 13 bases not matched to a gene. From germline, CDR1 is MGHDK and CDR2 SYGVNS. CDR3 in DNA: TGTGCCAGCAGTGAATACCAGCGGGGGGCCCTAATGATCGATACGCAGTATTTT. Protein: CASSEYQRGALMIDTQYF.

The chain couples TRBV27 to TRBJ1-5; 8 nucleotides line up with TRBD1. This CDR3 region has 15 residues. V lost 6 bases, J lost 2 bases, and 6 bases stayed unmatched. CDR1 is MNHEY, CDR2 SMNVEV, per germline (reference sequence). CDR3 DNA sequence: TGTGCCAGCAGGCAGACAGGGGTAGGCAATCAGCCCCAGCATTTT. Translating gives CASRQTGVGNQPQHF.

The genes are TRBV4-1 and TRBJ2-3; possible D gene TRBD1, 5 bases. Between the trimmed V and J ends, which lost 0 bases and 2 bases, there was a span of 12 bases. The CDR3 spans 16 residues. Germline V gene sequence: CDR1 MGHRA, CDR2 YSYEKL. CDR3 nucleotides: TGCGCCAGCAGCCAAGAGACAGCCACTCACACAGATACGCAGTATTTT. This gives the protein CASSQETATHTDTQYF.

The V gene is TRBV5-5, the J gene TRBJ2-5; D might be TRBD1 (7 bases). CDR3 size: 16 residues. Trimming removed 3 bases at V and 3 bases at J, with 18 bases between. The germline CDR1 and CDR2 sequences are SGHKS and YYEKEE (reference sequence). CDR3 sequence: CASSWDSGTVEETQYF. DNA for the CDR3: TGTGCCAGCAGCTGGGACTCCGGGACAGTGGAAGAGACCCAGTACTTC.

Details on this clone: This may be a read error: a much more frequent sequence differs by one nucleotide. V usage is TRBV6-5 and J usage is TRBJ1-1, with a possible D match to TRBD1 (5 bases). The CDR3 contains 12 residues. From germline, CDR1 is MNHEY and CDR2 SVGAGI. CDR3 nucleotides: TGTGCTAGTATGGACATGAACACTGAAGCTTTCTTT. This gives the protein CASMDMNTEAFF.

The gene calls are TRBV7-8 and TRBJ2-7; TRBD1 might be the D (6 bases). Trimming cost V 3 bases and J 7 bases, with 16 bases left between them. The CDR3 sequence is 14 residues long. CDR1 is SGHVS and CDR2 is FQNEAQ in the germline V gene. For the CDR3, the DNA is TGTGCCAGCAGCTTCGACAGGCGGCCCTGGGAGCAGTACTTC. The encoded protein is CASSFDRRPWEQYF.

The rearrangement uses TRBV5-4 and TRBJ2-2; a possible D gene is TRBD1 (5 bases). Deletions cut 2 bases from V and 0 bases from J, with 8 bases between. From germline, CDR1 is SGHNT and CDR2 YYREEE (reference sequence). The length of the CDR3 is 15 residues. CDR3 DNA: TGTGCCAGCAGCTTCGACAGATCGAACACCGGGGAGCTGTTTTTT. Protein sequence: CASSFDRSNTGELFF.

This clone has just a few counts. J is TRBJ1-1 and V is TRBV5-1, with 10 bases identical to TRBD1. The CDR3 spans 15 residues. CDR1 is SGHRS, CDR2 YFSETQ, per germline. With 4 bases clipped from V and 4 bases from J, the junction kept 7 bases outside the gene matches. This CDR3 reads CASSRLGQGFTEAFF. The CDR3 region has the DNA TGCGCCAGCAGCCGCTTGGGACAGGGGTTCACTGAAGCTTTCTTT.

V and J are TRBV27 and TRBJ1-2; maybe TRBD1 (5 bases). The germline V gene encodes CDR1 MNHEY and CDR2 SMNVEV (reference sequence). Deletions cut 6 bases from V and 4 bases from J, with 15 bases between. This CDR3 has 14 amino acids. CDR3 DNA sequence: TGTGCCAGCAGCCTTGGGGGGGGAGCCTATGGCTACACCTTC. Protein sequence: CASSLGGGAYGYTF.

The V and J genes are TRBV2 and TRBJ1-2; 9 positions agree with TRBD1. The junction had 3 bases not matched to a gene; V was cut back by 8 bases and J by 2 bases. Germline lookup yields CDR1 SNHLY and CDR2 FYNNEI. The CDR3 runs to 13 residues. The CDR3 loop reads CASGGTGNYGYTF. The CDR3 DNA follows: TGTGCCAGCGGCGGGACAGGGAACTATGGCTACACCTTC. Drawing the rest from reference TRBV2 and TRBJ1-2, the complete variable domain is EPEVTQTPSHQVTQMGQEVILRCVPISNHLYFYWYRQILGQKVEFLVSFYNNEISEKSEIFDDQFSVERPDGSNFTLKIRSTKLEDSAMYFCASGGTGNYGYTFGSGTRLTVV.

The V and J genes are TRBV5-4 and TRBJ2-7; 9 bases agree with TRBD1. The J segment lost 3 bases and the V segment lost 0 bases, leaving 4 bases of the junction unmatched. Germline values: CDR1 SGHNT, CDR2 YYREEE (reference sequence). The CDR3 extends over 15 amino acids. The CDR3 protein is CASSLGQGGHYEQYF. In DNA, the CDR3 is TGTGCCAGCAGCTTGGGACAGGGGGGACACTACGAGCAGTACTTC.

The V and J genes are TRBV5-1 and TRBJ1-1, with TRBD1 identical over 8 bases. The CDR3 is made up of 14 amino acids. The germline V gene has CDR1 SGHRS and CDR2 YFSETQ. V dropped 1 base and J dropped 10; count of bases not matched to a gene: 9. CDR3 region: CASSLTGQGSVAFF. CDR3 bases: TGCGCCAGCAGCTTGACCGGACAGGGATCAGTAGCTTTCTTT. Using reference TRBV5-1 and TRBJ1-1 for the parts outside the CDR3, the full variable domain is KAGVTQTPRYLIKTRGQQVTLSCSPISGHRSVSWYQQTPGQGLQFLFEYFSETQRNKGNFPGRFSGRQFSNSRSEMNVSTLELGDSALYLCASSLTGQGSVAFFGQGTRLTVV.

In this sample, this clone turned up once. The chain combines TRBV19 with TRBJ1-1, with D uncertain. CDR1 is LNHDA, CDR2 SQIVND, per germline (reference sequence). CDR3 length: 15 residues. V was shortened by 6 bases and J by 6 bases, with 20 bases between the two germline ends. For the CDR3, the DNA is TGTGCCAGTAGCCCACCAGGAGGGATGAGTGCTGAAGCTTTCTTT. It translates to CASSPPGGMSAEAFF.

The chain recombines TRBV5-1 with TRBJ2-5; 10 positions agree with TRBD2. The CDR3 is made up of 15 amino acids. CDR1 is SGHRS, CDR2 YFSETQ, per germline. Losses at the gene ends were 4 bases for V and 5 bases for J; bases not matched to a gene: 8. The CDR3 sequence: CASSPASGGGETQYF. As DNA, the CDR3 is TGCGCCAGCAGCCCCGCTAGCGGGGGAGGGGAGACCCAGTACTTC. The whole variable domain, filled in from reference TRBV5-1 and TRBJ2-5, reads KAGVTQTPRYLIKTRGQQVTLSCSPISGHRSVSWYQQTPGQGLQFLFEYFSETQRNKGNFPGRFSGRQFSNSRSEMNVSTLELGDSALYLCASSPASGGGETQYFGPGTRLLVL.

The chain uses TRBV16 and TRBJ2-3, with 10 nucleotides matching TRBD1. The CDR3 length is 16 residues. Germline assignment: CDR1 KGHSY and CDR2 FQNENV. The J segment lost 3 bases and the V segment lost 3 bases, leaving 6 bases of the junction unmatched. The CDR3 DNA follows: TGTGCCAGCAGCCAGCGGGGACAGGGGCGGACAGATACGCAGTATTTT. It is translated as CASSQRGQGRTDTQYF.

The chain is built from TRBV29-1 and TRBJ2-7; TRBD1 agrees at 9 bases. This CDR3 contains 11 residues. The germline V gene encodes CDR1 SQVTM and CDR2 ANQGSEA. Unmatched junction bases numbered 3, after V lost 7 bases and J lost 5 bases. The CDR3 coding sequence is TGCAGCGGACAGGGGGACGACGAGCAGTACTTC. It encodes CSGQGDDEQYF.